This T cell receptor (beta chain) was captured by sequencing in a study of immune cell composition in non-small cell lung cancer. CDR1 and CDR2 (germline): MNHEY, SVGAGI. V gave up 0 bases and J gave up 5 bases, with 7 bases separating them. The CDR3 consists of 14 residues. General study results and limits: Shared sequences between tumour-reactive and dominant in vivo clones were not proven.

For this clone: Its antigen is undetermined.

TCRdb's copy holds only in-frame clones and misses some; the assay was immunoSEQ multiplex PCR. The table records approximately 1,600 clones, 65% to 85% of them present only once. This same sample was also taken into another study, of CD4 T cells in lung cancer. This second study notes: Curative-intent resections for stage I-III non-small cell lung cancer supplied tumor and non-adjacent lung tissue. Some patients had received nivolumab or pembrolizumab before giving blood.

The clonotype originates from a human donor with non-small cell lung cancer. Source material: lung tumor tissue. The J gene is TRBJ1-4, the V gene TRBV6-5; maybe TRBD1 (6 bases). The CDR3 loop reads CASSYSGQNEKLFF. In DNA form, the CDR3 reads TGTGCCAGCAGTTACTCTGGACAGAATGAAAAACTGTTTTTT.